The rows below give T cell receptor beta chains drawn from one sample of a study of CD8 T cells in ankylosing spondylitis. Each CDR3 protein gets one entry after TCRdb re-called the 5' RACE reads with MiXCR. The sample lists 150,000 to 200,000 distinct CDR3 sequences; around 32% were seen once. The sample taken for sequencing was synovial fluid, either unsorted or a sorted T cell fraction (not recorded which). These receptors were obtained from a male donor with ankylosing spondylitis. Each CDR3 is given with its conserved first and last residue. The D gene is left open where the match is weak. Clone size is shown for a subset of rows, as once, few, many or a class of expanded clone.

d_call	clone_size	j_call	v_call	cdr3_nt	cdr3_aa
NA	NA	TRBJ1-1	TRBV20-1	TGCAGTGCTACGGCGGGGACTGAAGCTTTCTTT	CSATAGTEAFF
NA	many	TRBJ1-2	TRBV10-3	TGTGCCATCAGTGAAAGGCAGGGCGATGGCTACACCTTC	CAISERQGDGYTF
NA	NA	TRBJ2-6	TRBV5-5	TGTGCCAGCAGCCTGACCAGTGCCGGGGCCAACGTCCTGACTTTC	CASSLTSAGANVLTF
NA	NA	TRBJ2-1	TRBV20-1	TGCAGTGCTAGTAAGCGGAGCGGGTACAATGAGCAGTTCTTC	CSASKRSGYNEQFF
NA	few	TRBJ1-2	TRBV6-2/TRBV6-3	TGTGCCAGCAGGGGTTGGGAGGGAAACTATGGCTACACCTTC	CASRGWEGNYGYTF
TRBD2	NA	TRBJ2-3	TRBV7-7	TGTGCCAGCAGCGCGGGGGGAGCGGCCGCAGATACGCAGTATTTT	CASSAGGAAADTQYF
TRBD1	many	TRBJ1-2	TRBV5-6	TGTGCCAGCAGCCGGGGGACAGGGGGCGACTACACCTTC	CASSRGTGGDYTF
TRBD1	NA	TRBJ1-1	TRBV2	TGTGCCAGCAGAACACAGGGGAGGACTGAAGCTTTCTTT	CASRTQGRTEAFF
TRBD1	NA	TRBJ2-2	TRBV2	TGTGCCAGCAGCGGACAGGGTCCGGGGGCCGGGGAGCTGTTTTTT	CASSGQGPGAGELFF
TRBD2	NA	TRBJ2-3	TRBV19	TGTGCCATTAGTCTTCAACTAGCGGGAGTGCGAACAGATACGCAGTATTTT	CAISLQLAGVRTDTQYF
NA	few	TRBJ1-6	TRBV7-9	TGTGCCAGCAGCAAACAAACGACGAGGGGGAATTCACCCCTCCACTTT	CASSKQTTRGNSPLHF
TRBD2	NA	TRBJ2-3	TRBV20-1	TGCAGTGCGCGGCTAGCGGGGGACACAGATACGCAGTATTTT	CSARLAGDTDTQYF
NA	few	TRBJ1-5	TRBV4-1	TGCGCCAGCAGCCAAGCCGGAAGGGGGAGAGACAATCAGCCCCAGCATTTT	CASSQAGRGRDNQPQHF
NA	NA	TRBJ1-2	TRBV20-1	TGCAGTGCTGCCACGCCGGGACGGGGGACCTATGGCTACACCTTC	CSAATPGRGTYGYTF
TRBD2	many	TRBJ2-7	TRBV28	TGTGCCAGCAGCTCCGGGACTAGCGGGAGCTTGGGAGAGCAGTACTTC	CASSSGTSGSLGEQYF
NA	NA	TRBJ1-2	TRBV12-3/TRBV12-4	TGTGCCAGCAGGCAGGACAGAATGGCTGATGGCTACACCTTC	CASRQDRMADGYTF
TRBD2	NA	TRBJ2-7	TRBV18	TGTGCCAGCTCAAGGACGGGATCCGGGGGGGAGCAGTACTTC	CASSRTGSGGEQYF
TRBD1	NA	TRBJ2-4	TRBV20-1	TGCAGTGCTAGTGACAGGGTTTATAACATTCAGTACTTC	CSASDRVYNIQYF
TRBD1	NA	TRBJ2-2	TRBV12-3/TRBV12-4	TGTGCCAGCAGTCCCCGGACAGGGGCCGGTGGGGAGCTGTTTTTT	CASSPRTGAGGELFF
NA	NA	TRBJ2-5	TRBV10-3	TGTGCCATCAGTGCTAGGGGAGAGACCCAGTACTTC	CAISARGETQYF
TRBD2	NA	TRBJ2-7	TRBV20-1	TGCAGTGCTAGAGACGCCGCGCAGCGGGAGGGCCAAATCTACGAGCAGTACTTC	CSARDAAQREGQIYEQYF
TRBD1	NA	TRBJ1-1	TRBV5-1	TGCGCCAGCAGCCAGCTCTTTGCTACAGGGGGTAGGAACACTGAAGCTTTCTTT	CASSQLFATGGRNTEAFF
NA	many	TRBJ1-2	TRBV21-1	TGTGCCAGCGAAGGGGGTCGGGTTAGCTATGGCTACACCTTC	CASEGGRVSYGYTF
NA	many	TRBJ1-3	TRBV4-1	TGCGCCAGCAGCCAAGGGCTTCTGTCCGGAAACACCATATATTTT	CASSQGLLSGNTIYF
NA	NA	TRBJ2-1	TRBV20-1	TGCAGTGCTAGACAAGTAAACCCCTACAATGAGCAGTTCTTC	CSARQVNPYNEQFF
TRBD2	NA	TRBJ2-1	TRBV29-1	TGCAGCGTCGTTCGACTAGCGGGAGGGGGTAACAATGAGCAGTTCTTC	CSVVRLAGGGNNEQFF
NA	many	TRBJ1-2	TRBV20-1	TGCAGTGCACCTCCCTTAACTGAGTATGGCTACACCTTC	CSAPPLTEYGYTF
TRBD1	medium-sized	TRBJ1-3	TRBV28	TGTGCCAGCAGTGCCACACTCGGGACAGGGGACGGAAACACCATATATTTT	CASSATLGTGDGNTIYF
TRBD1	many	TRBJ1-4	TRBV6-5	TGTGCCAGCAGTTACGGGGTTTCCGGGACAGGGGATGAAAAACTGTTTTTT	CASSYGVSGTGDEKLFF
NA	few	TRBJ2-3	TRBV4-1	TGCGCCAGCAGCCAAGTAGCACCCCCGGGCGATACGCAGTATTTT	CASSQVAPPGDTQYF
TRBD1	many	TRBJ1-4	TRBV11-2	TGTGCCAGCAGTCCCCAGGGGGTCTCCCATGAAAAACTGTTTTTT	CASSPQGVSHEKLFF
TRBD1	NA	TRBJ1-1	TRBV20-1	TGCAGTGCTAGGGCAGGGGGACGGGGCACTGAAGCTTTCTTT	CSARAGGRGTEAFF
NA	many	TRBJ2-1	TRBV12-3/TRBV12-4	TGTGCCAGCAGTTTAACTGGGTCAAGGTACAATGAGCAGTTCTTC	CASSLTGSRYNEQFF
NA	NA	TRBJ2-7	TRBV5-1	TGCGCCAGCAGCCCTTTGGACACTACCTACGAGCAGTACTTC	CASSPLDTTYEQYF
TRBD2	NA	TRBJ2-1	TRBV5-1	TGCGCCAGCAGCATGACTAGCGGGGGCCTAAATGAGCAGTTCTTC	CASSMTSGGLNEQFF
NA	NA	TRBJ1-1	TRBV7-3	TGTGCCAGCAGCTTAGGGCCTAGCTCACCTGAAGCTTTCTTT	CASSLGPSSPEAFF
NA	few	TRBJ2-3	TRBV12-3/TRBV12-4	TGTGCCAGCAGTTTATACCCTCCTAGCACAGATACGCAGTATTTT	CASSLYPPSTDTQYF
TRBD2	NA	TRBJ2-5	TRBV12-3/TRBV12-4	TGTGCCCCACACGAGACTAGCGGGACCGCAGAGACCCAGTACTTC	CAPHETSGTAETQYF
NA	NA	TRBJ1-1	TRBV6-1	TGTGCCAGCAGAAAGGTGGATGGGAACACTGAAGCTTTCTTT	CASRKVDGNTEAFF
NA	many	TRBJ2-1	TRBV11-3	TGTGCCAGCAGCTTGGGACTCAGCAATGAGCAGTTCTTC	CASSLGLSNEQFF
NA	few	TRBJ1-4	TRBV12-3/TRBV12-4	TGTGCCAGCAGTGCCGGACTAAATAATGAAAAACTGTTTTTT	CASSAGLNNEKLFF
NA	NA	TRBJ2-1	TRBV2	TGTGCCAGCAGTGAATGGGATCCACTTAGCTCCTACAATGAGCAGTTCTTC	CASSEWDPLSSYNEQFF
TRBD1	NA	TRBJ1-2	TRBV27	TGTGCCAGCAGTTTAGGGACAGGCTTCAACTATGGCTACACCTTC	CASSLGTGFNYGYTF
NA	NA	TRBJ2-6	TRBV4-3	TGCGCCAGCAGCCAAGATGCCCAGCGGGCAAGCTCTGGGGCCAACGTCCTGACTTTC	CASSQDAQRASSGANVLTF
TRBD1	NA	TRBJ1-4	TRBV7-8	TGTGCCAGCAGCTTAGCCCTGGGACAGGCAACTAATGAAAAACTGTTTTTT	CASSLALGQATNEKLFF
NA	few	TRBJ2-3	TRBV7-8	TGTGCCAGCAGCTCGGGAGCCCCGGGTGGGACAGATACGCAGTATTTT	CASSSGAPGGTDTQYF
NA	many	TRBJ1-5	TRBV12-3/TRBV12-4	TGTGCCAGCAGTTCATCCATTCGGGCGCCCCAGCATTTT	CASSSSIRAPQHF
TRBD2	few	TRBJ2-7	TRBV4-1	TGCGCCAGCAGCCAAGATAGAACTAGCGTTCGCTACGAGCAGTACTTC	CASSQDRTSVRYEQYF
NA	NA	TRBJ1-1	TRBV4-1	TGCGCCAGCAGCCAATCGTTACAGGTGAACACTGAAGCTTTCTTT	CASSQSLQVNTEAFF
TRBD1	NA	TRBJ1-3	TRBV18	TGTGCCAGCTCTCCCCCGGGGACAGGCCCTTTCCAGATCGGAAACACCATATATTTT	CASSPPGTGPFQIGNTIYF
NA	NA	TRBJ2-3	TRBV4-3	TGCGCCAGCAGCCAGGGGGCAGGAGATACGCAGTATTTT	CASSQGAGDTQYF
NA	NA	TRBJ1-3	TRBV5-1	TGCGCCAGCAGTTCGGACCCGGGGACTGGAAACACCATATATTTT	CASSSDPGTGNTIYF
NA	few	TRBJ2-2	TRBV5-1	TGCGCCAGCAGCTTGGACAGGAGCACCGGGGAGCTGTTTTTT	CASSLDRSTGELFF
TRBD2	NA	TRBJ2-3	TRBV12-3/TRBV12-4	TGTGCCAGCTCATTTCCAGCGGGAGGATCAGATACGCAGTATTTT	CASSFPAGGSDTQYF